These T cell receptor beta chains were read from a single sample in a study of regulatory T cells in long-lasting Graves disease. A single record per CDR3 protein comes from TCRdb applying MiXCR to the multiplex PCR reads. The sample lists a few hundred thousand distinct CDR3 sequences; 12% were seen once. These data are also associated with another study on T cells in Graves' hyperthyroidism and ophthalmopathy.

The sequenced sample was peripheral blood mononuclear cells (PBMCs), obtained at new diagnosis, from a patient treated with antithyroid drugs. All receptors derive from a young woman with Graves disease. Both conserved end residues are part of each CDR3. A D gene is named only where the DNA matches it firmly. The listing skips clone size in some rows; elsewhere it reads once, few, many or a size class.

v_call	d_call	j_call	clone_size	cdr3_aa	cdr3_nt
TRBV9	NA	TRBJ1-2	many	CASKDPYGYTF	TGTGCCAGCAAAGATCCCTATGGCTACACCTTC
TRBV20-1	TRBD2	TRBJ2-1	many	CSASRTSGNEQFF	TGCAGTGCTAGCCGGACTAGCGGTAATGAGCAGTTCTTC
TRBV7-8	NA	TRBJ1-3	NA	CASSIAGVSGNTIYF	TGTGCCAGCAGCATCGCGGGGGTCTCTGGAAACACCATATATTTT
TRBV7-2	NA	TRBJ2-5	many	CASSFGLFGETQYF	TGTGCCAGCAGCTTTGGGTTGTTTGGGGAGACCCAGTACTTC
TRBV6-1	NA	TRBJ2-7	few	CASSADYAYEQYF	TGTGCCAGCAGCGCGGACTACGCCTACGAGCAGTACTTC
TRBV27	TRBD1	TRBJ2-5	NA	CASSQTGVSETQYF	TGTGCCAGCAGCCAGACAGGGGTTTCGGAGACCCAGTACTTC
TRBV3-1	NA	TRBJ2-4	NA	CASSRRGYTAGVGKNIQYF	TGTGCCAGCAGCCGACGTGGGTATACAGCAGGGGTTGGCAAAAACATTCAGTACTTC
TRBV12-3/TRBV12-4	NA	TRBJ1-1	many	CASSLQGKVTEAFF	TGTGCCAGCAGTTTACAGGGTAAGGTTACTGAAGCTTTCTTT
TRBV24-1	NA	TRBJ2-1	many	CATSANIGSYNEQFF	TGTGCCACCAGTGCCAATATTGGTTCCTACAATGAGCAGTTCTTC
TRBV20-1	NA	TRBJ2-1	many	CSASAGTHEQFF	TGCAGTGCTAGTGCTGGGACGCATGAGCAGTTCTTC
TRBV4-1	NA	TRBJ1-1	NA	CASSQTRADTEAFF	TGCGCCAGCAGCCAAACAAGGGCGGACACTGAAGCTTTCTTT
TRBV6-2/TRBV6-3	NA	TRBJ2-2	many	CASKDTGELFF	TGTGCCAGCAAGGACACCGGGGAGCTGTTTTTT
TRBV4-1	NA	TRBJ2-3	NA	CASRAQGLTDTQYF	TGCGCCAGCAGGGCGCAGGGCCTCACAGATACGCAGTATTTT
TRBV10-3	NA	TRBJ2-2	NA	CASQPTATGELFF	TGTGCCTCTCAGCCCACAGCCACCGGGGAGCTGTTTTTT
TRBV27	NA	TRBJ2-3	many	CASSPLSFRGDTQYF	TGTGCCAGCAGTCCGCTTAGTTTTCGGGGGGATACGCAGTATTTT
TRBV7-2	NA	TRBJ1-2	NA	CASSLGRVWGYTF	TGTGCCAGCAGCTTAGGGCGGGTGTGGGGCTACACCTTC
TRBV12-3/TRBV12-4	NA	TRBJ1-2	many	CASSLDRRGNYGYTF	TGTGCCAGCAGTTTAGATCGCCGGGGAAACTATGGCTACACCTTC
TRBV20-1	NA	TRBJ1-5	many	CSAKTWNGNQPQHF	TGCAGTGCTAAAACGTGGAATGGCAATCAGCCCCAGCATTTT